The 27 T cell receptor beta chains given below trace back to one sample, sequenced in a study of PD-L1 blockade in urothelial cancer. As for time point: peripheral blood 6 weeks after treatment start. Sequenced by immunoSEQ multiplex PCR; TCRdb stores in-frame clones only, minus some. The table has around 66,000 clones, 88% seen once; the top ten hold around 11%. The sequencing used PBMCs, collected around atezolizumab (anti-PD-L1) treatment. These receptors all come from a man in his 60s with urothelial cancer.

The chain recombines TRBV4-1 with TRBJ2-1, with no clear D. This CDR3 contains 14 residues. Per germline, CDR1 MGHRA and CDR2 YSYEKL. V was cut by 7 bases and J by 1 base, with 11 bases left in between. The CDR3 DNA sequence: TGCGCCAGCAAGTCCCCCGGTTCCTACAATGAGCAGTTCTTC. Translating gives CASKSPGSYNEQFF.

J is TRBJ1-5 and V is TRBV7-2; 7 bases agree with TRBD1. The CDR3 has 12 residues. Germline V gives CDR1 SGHTA, CDR2 FQGNSA. J gave up 8 bases and V 6 bases, and 4 bases lay outside the gene matches. CDR3 nucleotide sequence: TGTGCCAGCAGATCGACAGGGAAGCCCCAGCATTTT. This codes for CASRSTGKPQHF.

V is TRBV5-4 and J is TRBJ2-1, with D possibly TRBD2 on 5 matching bases. This CDR3 has 11 residues. The germline V gene encodes CDR1 SGHNT and CDR2 YYREEE (reference sequence). Trimming took off 4 bases at V and 9 bases at J, with 8 bases between the two ends. The CDR3 region has the DNA TGTGCCAGCAGCCGGAGGTCTGAGCAGTTCTTC. The encoded protein is CASSRRSEQFF.

V usage is TRBV9 and J usage is TRBJ2-7; 7 positions agree with TRBD2. Germline values: CDR1 SGDLS, CDR2 YYNGEE. The CDR3 is made up of 14 amino acids. V trimming: 3 bases; J trimming: 3 bases; junction bases outside the gene matches: 6. The chain's CDR3 is CASSETSRSYEQYF. CDR3 coding DNA: TGTGCCAGCAGCGAGACTAGCCGCAGCTACGAGCAGTACTTC. Filled out from reference TRBV9 and TRBJ2-7, the complete variable domain reads DSGVTQTPKHLITATGQRVTLRCSPRSGDLSVYWYQQSLDQGLQFLIQYYNGEERAKGNILERFSAQQFPDLHSELNLSSLELGDSALYFCASSETSRSYEQYFGPGTRLTVT.

The CDR3 loop reads CASSPTYGTGFSTDTQYF. CDR3 nucleotide sequence: TGTGCCAGCAGTCCAACTTACGGGACAGGCTTTTCGACAGATACGCAGTATTTT. V is TRBV27 and J is TRBJ2-3, with 8 positions matching TRBD1. V shed 5 bases, J shed 3 bases, and the junction held 16 bases outside the gene matches. Germline lookup yields CDR1 MNHEY and CDR2 SMNVEV (reference sequence). There are 18 residues in the CDR3.

This clone was seen only a few times. V is TRBV6-5 and J is TRBJ1-6, with 8 bases fitting TRBD1. V shed 0 bases, J shed 10 bases, and the junction held 5 bases outside the gene matches. The CDR3 totals 15 residues. CDR1 is MNHEY and CDR2 is SVGAGI in the germline V gene. CDR3 residues: CASSYSATGVSPLHF. CDR3 coding DNA: TGTGCCAGCAGTTACTCCGCGACAGGGGTGTCACCCCTCCACTTT.

This chain joins TRBV21-1 and TRBJ1-4; the D segment call TRBD1 is taken from the table without a DNA check. TRBV21-1 is reported as a pseudogene. CDR3 length equals 15 residues. The CDR3 DNA follows: TGTGCCAGCAGCCCACCGGGACAGGGTTGGGAAAAACTGTTTTTT. This encodes CASSPPGQGWEKLFF.

The CDR3 sequence: CAISVGQGGGGYTF. The CDR3 DNA is TGTGCCATCAGTGTAGGACAGGGAGGAGGTGGCTACACCTTC. This rearrangement joins TRBV10-3 to TRBJ1-2; the match to TRBD1 covers 8 bases. Germline V CDR1 and CDR2: ENHRY, SYGVKD. Trimming at V came to 4 bases and at J to 7 bases, leaving 8 bases not matched to a gene. The CDR3 spans 14 residues.

This chain links TRBV4-1 with TRBJ1-1; TRBD1 might be the D (5 bases). The germline gives CDR1 MGHRA, CDR2 YSYEKL. The CDR3 length is 14 residues. The germline V and J ends were trimmed by 3 bases and 6 bases, with 14 bases remaining between them. CDR3 protein: CASSQRQPPPEAFF. The CDR3 coding sequence is TGCGCCAGCAGCCAGAGACAGCCGCCACCTGAAGCTTTCTTT.

This clone was counted a single time. The chain joins TRBV19 to TRBJ2-7, with TRBD1 matching 12 bases. The germline CDR1 and CDR2 sequences are LNHDA and SQIVND (reference sequence). The CDR3 spans 15 residues. V shed 6 bases and J 6 bases; nucleotides not matched to a gene: 9. The CDR3 protein is CASSPGTGGIGEQYF. CDR3 DNA sequence: TGTGCCAGTAGCCCCGGGACAGGGGGCATCGGCGAGCAGTACTTC.

This chain connects TRBV2 to TRBJ2-1; 9 positions match TRBD2. Germline assignment: CDR1 SNHLY and CDR2 FYNNEI. The CDR3 consists of 16 residues. J lost 7 bases, V lost 5 bases, and 12 bases had no gene match. CDR3 residues: CASSIRRRLAGNEQFF. In DNA form, the CDR3 reads TGTGCCAGCAGTATCCGTCGGCGTCTAGCGGGAAATGAGCAGTTCTTC. The full variable domain, rest sourced from reference TRBV2 and TRBJ2-1, is EPEVTQTPSHQVTQMGQEVILRCVPISNHLYFYWYRQILGQKVEFLVSFYNNEISEKSEIFDDQFSVERPDGSNFTLKIRSTKLEDSAMYFCASSIRRRLAGNEQFFGPGTRLTVL.

The chain links TRBV2 to TRBJ1-3; TRBD1 aligns across 7 bases. Per germline, CDR1 SNHLY and CDR2 FYNNEI. Trimming removed 8 bases from V and 0 bases from J; junction bases left unmatched: 1. The CDR3 spans 13 residues. The CDR3 nucleotides read TGTGCCAGCGGACAGGTCTCTGGAAACACCATATATTTT. It translates to CASGQVSGNTIYF.

The rearrangement joins TRBV6-1 to TRBJ1-3, with 8 bases lining up with TRBD1. V lost 6 bases, J lost 1 base, and 5 bases stayed unmatched. CDR1 MNHNS and CDR2 SASEGT come from the germline V gene. CDR3 length: 15 residues. The CDR3 DNA sequence: TGTGCCAGCAGGGACAGGGAAGTTTCTGGAAACACCATATATTTT. It specifies CASRDREVSGNTIYF.

The chain is built from TRBV2 and TRBJ1-2; D possibly corresponds to TRBD1 (5 bases). Germline V gives CDR1 SNHLY, CDR2 FYNNEI. The CDR3 runs 14 residues. Trimming stripped 2 bases from V and 2 bases from J, with 9 bases between. The DNA of the CDR3 is TGTGCCAGCAGTGAATGGAGGGGCAACTATGGCTACACCTTC. It yields the protein CASSEWRGNYGYTF.

V usage is TRBV6-6 and J usage is TRBJ2-5; D remains ambiguous. Germline V CDR1 and CDR2: MNHNY, SVGAGI (reference sequence). The V end was cut by 5 bases, the J end by 6 bases, with 13 bases between. CDR3 length equals 13 residues. The CDR3 loop reads CASSPTSEKTQYF. CDR3 DNA: TGTGCCAGCAGTCCTACCTCCGAAAAGACCCAGTACTTC.

The chain couples TRBV7-3 to TRBJ2-3, with a weak D call TRBD2 (6 bases). Looked up from germline, CDR1 is SGHTA and CDR2 is FQGTGA. The CDR3 totals 13 residues. The V end was cut by 5 bases, the J end by 1 base, with 7 bases between. CDR3 region: CASSASGTDTQYF. The CDR3 DNA sequence: TGTGCCAGCAGCGCTAGCGGCACAGATACGCAGTATTTT.

The chain couples TRBV19 to TRBJ1-5, with D perhaps TRBD1 (5 bases). The CDR3 loop spans 13 amino acids. Germline CDR1 is LNHDA and CDR2 is SQIVND (reference sequence). Trimming took 6 bases from V and 5 from J, leaving 11 bases between them. Written as DNA, the CDR3 is TGTGCCAGTAGGACGGGGGGAGATCAGCCCCAGCATTTT. Translation: CASRTGGDQPQHF.

For this clone: Germline is not matched at one junction end, which may reflect a read error. This chain connects TRBV7-7 to TRBJ2-7, with 9 bases identical to TRBD1. Germline lookup yields CDR1 SSHAT and CDR2 FNYEAQ (reference sequence). The CDR3 covers 15 residues. The CDR3 is CASSLGGTGTYEQYF. In DNA, the CDR3 is TGTGCTAGCAGCTTGGGGGGGACAGGGACCTACGAGCAGTACTTC. The full variable domain, rest sourced from reference TRBV7-7 and TRBJ2-7, is GAGVSQSPRYKVTKRGQDVTLRCDPISSHATLYWYQQALGQGPEFLTYFNYEAQPDKSGLPSDRFSAERPEGSISTLTIQRTEQRDSAMYRCASSLGGTGTYEQYFGPGTRLTVT.

The gene calls are TRBV13 and TRBJ2-3; 7 bases agree with TRBD1. The CDR3 runs 14 residues. CDR1 and CDR2 from the germline V gene are PRHDT and FYEKMQ (reference sequence). The ends lost 5 bases at V and 6 bases at J; junction bases unmatched: 8. CDR3 DNA: TGTGCCAGCAGCCCAAGACAGGGATTGGATACGCAGTATTTT. The encoded protein is CASSPRQGLDTQYF.

The V call is TRBV5-4, the J call TRBJ2-1; 12 bases match TRBD1. CDR1 and CDR2 from the germline V gene are SGHNT and YYREEE (reference sequence). The CDR3 runs 16 residues. J was trimmed by 4 bases and V by 4 bases; bases with no gene match: 6. As DNA, the CDR3 is TGTGCCAGCAGCCCGGGACAGGGGGCAGGGTACAATGAGCAGTTCTTC. Its translation: CASSPGQGAGYNEQFF.

The chain employs TRBV7-2 and TRBJ1-3, with 7 bases aligning to TRBD1. The CDR3 contains 15 residues. Germline assignment: CDR1 SGHTA and CDR2 FQGNSA. V gave up 3 bases and J gave up 2 bases; unmatched junction bases: 4. The CDR3 reads CASSFPGQPGNTIYF. The CDR3 DNA reads as TGTGCCAGCAGCTTCCCGGGACAGCCTGGAAACACCATATATTTT.

The chain couples TRBV7-8 to TRBJ2-7, with no clear D. The CDR3 is 12 residues long. Germline V gives CDR1 SGHVS, CDR2 FQNEAQ. With 5 bases removed from V and 6 bases from J, the gap between germline ends came to 11 bases. Here the CDR3 reads CASSPYLGEQYF. The CDR3 nucleotides are TGTGCCAGCAGCCCCTACCTCGGCGAGCAGTACTTC. The full variable domain, with the rest looked up from reference TRBV7-8 and TRBJ2-7, is GAGVSQSPRYKVAKRGQDVALRCDPISGHVSLFWYQQALGQGPEFLTYFQNEAQLDKSGLPSDRFFAERPEGSVSTLKIQRTQQEDSAVYLCASSPYLGEQYFGPGTRLTVT.

The chain links TRBV5-1 to TRBJ2-7, with 7 bases identical to TRBD1. Germline-derived CDR1 and CDR2 are SGHRS and YFSETQ. The CDR3 has 16 amino acids. Losses at the gene ends were 3 bases for V and 2 bases for J; bases not matched to a gene: 11. CDR3 protein: CASSSFTGVGPYEQYF. In nucleotides, the CDR3 is TGCGCCAGCAGCTCCTTTACAGGGGTCGGGCCCTACGAGCAGTACTTC.

This sequence joins TRBV2 and TRBJ2-1, with TRBD2 matching 11 bases. With V trimmed by 6 bases and J by 9 bases, 10 bases remained unmatched. CDR1 is SNHLY, CDR2 FYNNEI, per germline. The CDR3 contains 15 residues. CDR3 sequence reads: CASRAPSGRIGEQFF. CDR3 coding DNA: TGTGCCAGCAGAGCTCCTAGCGGGAGGATCGGTGAGCAGTTCTTC. Looking up the rest from reference TRBV2 and TRBJ2-1 gives the full variable domain: EPEVTQTPSHQVTQMGQEVILRCVPISNHLYFYWYRQILGQKVEFLVSFYNNEISEKSEIFDDQFSVERPDGSNFTLKIRSTKLEDSAMYFCASRAPSGRIGEQFFGPGTRLTVL.

This chain joins TRBV5-1 and TRBJ2-1, with TRBD2 as a possible D gene (5 bases). Germline V CDR1 and CDR2: SGHRS, YFSETQ. The CDR3 covers 14 residues. V was clipped by 4 bases and J by 10 bases, with 18 bases between them. This CDR3 reads CASSPPRTPGEQFF. For the CDR3, the DNA is TGCGCCAGCAGCCCGCCCCGGACCCCGGGGGAGCAGTTCTTC. Variable domain in full (rest from reference TRBV5-1 and TRBJ2-1): KAGVTQTPRYLIKTRGQQVTLSCSPISGHRSVSWYQQTPGQGLQFLFEYFSETQRNKGNFPGRFSGRQFSNSRSEMNVSTLELGDSALYLCASSPPRTPGEQFFGPGTRLTVL.

The chain combines TRBV11-3 with TRBJ2-2, with 7 bases identical to TRBD1. CDR1 and CDR2 (germline): SGHNT, YENEEA. V shed 6 bases and J 6 bases; nucleotides not matched to a gene: 7. The CDR3 runs to 14 residues. As DNA, the CDR3 is TGTGCCAGCAGTTGGCAGGGGGATGCCGGGGAGCTGTTTTTT. Encoded protein: CASSWQGDAGELFF. Combining the CDR3 with reference TRBV11-3 and TRBJ2-2 gives the whole variable domain EAGVVQSPRYKIIEKKQPVAFWCNPISGHNTLYWYLQNLGQGPELLIRYENEEAVDDSQLPKDRFSAERLKGVDSTLKIQPAELGDSAVYLCASSWQGDAGELFFGEGSRLTVL.

V is TRBV11-3 and J is TRBJ1-1; D is unclear. The CDR3 is 11 residues long. V was shortened by 1 base and J by 6 bases, with 3 bases between the two germline ends. Germline V gene lookup returns CDR1 SGHNT and CDR2 YENEEA. CDR3 protein: CASSLGAEAFF. The CDR3 coding sequence is TGTGCCAGCAGCTTAGGAGCTGAAGCTTTCTTT.